This is a list of T cell receptor beta chains from one sample in a study of blood T cell repertoires in COVID-19. Sequenced by immunoSEQ multiplex PCR; TCRdb stores in-frame clones only, minus some. The sample lists over 350,000 clones; around 86% were seen once. The specimen sequenced was peripheral blood. The receptors originated from a woman aged 30 to 39 with active or convalescent COVID-19. CDR3s include the opening cysteine and the closing phenylalanine or tryptophan. The D gene is left open where the match is weak. Size tells how often a clone was seen (once, few, many) or the class of an expanded clone, and some rows leave it out.

d_gene	v_gene	j_gene	abundance	CDR3nt	CDR3aa
TRBD1	TRBV27	TRBJ2-7	-	TGTGCCAGCAGGGGGGACAGGGACTCCTACGAGCAGTACTTC	CASRGDRDSYEQYF
-	TRBV7-2	TRBJ2-3	-	TGTGCCAGCAGCCTACCGGCAGATACGCAGTATTTT	CASSLPADTQYF
-	TRBV11-2	TRBJ1-1	-	TGTGCCAGCAGCTCCGAGCCGACAGATGGAACTGAAGCTTTCTTT	CASSSEPTDGTEAFF
-	TRBV5-1	TRBJ1-1	-	TGCGCCAGCAGCCCCAGCGGGGCCCTGACAGAAGCTTTCTTT	CASSPSGALTEAFF
TRBD1	TRBV19	TRBJ1-5	few	TGTGCCAGTAGGGGGACAGGGGTACTTGGGAAGCCCCAGCATTTT	CASRGTGVLGKPQHF
TRBD1	TRBV19	TRBJ1-2	-	TGTGCCAGTAGTATAACTGACAGGGCTATCGGTGGCTACACCTTC	CASSITDRAIGGYTF
TRBD1	TRBV7-9	TRBJ1-5	-	TGTGCCAGCAGCCTCGGGACAGGGAATCAGCCCCAGCATTTT	CASSLGTGNQPQHF
-	TRBV7-8	TRBJ2-7	-	TGTGCCAGCAGCTTAGAGGGGGGAGGGCCGACGATATACGAGCAGTACTTC	CASSLEGGGPTIYEQYF
-	TRBV3-1/TRBV3-2	TRBJ2-7	-	TGTGCCAGCAGCCTTACCTATCAGCCGGGACTCCTTTTCTCCTACGAGCAGTACTTC	CASSLTYQPGLLFSYEQYF
TRBD1	TRBV4-1	TRBJ1-1	-	TGCGCCAGCAGCCCGAGGACAGGGGTGAACACTGAAGCTTTCTTT	CASSPRTGVNTEAFF
-	TRBV28	TRBJ2-3	-	TGTGCCAGCAACATCGGTACCGGTGGGAGTGGGGATACGCAGTATTTT	CASNIGTGGSGDTQYF
-	TRBV12-3/TRBV12-4	TRBJ1-1	-	TGTGCCAGCAGTCCCCGGGCCCCCGCGGGAGCTTTCTTT	CASSPRAPAGAFF
-	TRBV7-8	TRBJ1-1	few	TGTGCCAGCAGCTTAGCGCGGGGAATGGTTGAAGCTTTCTTT	CASSLARGMVEAFF
-	TRBV6-5	TRBJ1-1	-	TGTGCCAGCAGATTTGGACAGTTGAACACTGAAGCTTTCTTT	CASRFGQLNTEAFF
-	TRBV6-4	TRBJ1-1	few	TGTGCCAGCAGCGAGAGGGGAGGGGGGACTGAAGCTTTCTTT	CASSERGGGTEAFF
-	TRBV7-9	TRBJ1-2	-	TGTGCCAGCAGCTTACATGGGGAGGAGGAGCGTGGCTACACCTTC	CASSLHGEEERGYTF
TRBD1	TRBV7-2	TRBJ1-1	-	TGTGCCAGCAGCTTTACCGGGACAGTCACTGAAGCTTTCTTT	CASSFTGTVTEAFF
-	TRBV3-1/TRBV3-2	TRBJ1-2	few	TGTGCCAGCAGGCCGGGGGGTCCTAACTATGGCTACACCTTC	CASRPGGPNYGYTF
-	TRBV6-1	TRBJ1-1	-	TGTGCCAGCAGTGAATGGCATGTGAACACTGAAGCTTTCTTT	CASSEWHVNTEAFF
TRBD2	TRBV5-6	TRBJ2-3	-	TGTGCCAGCAGCCGGACTAGCGGGGGGGCGGCAGATACGCAGTATTTT	CASSRTSGGAADTQYF
TRBD1	TRBV5-4	TRBJ1-4	-	TGTGCCAGCAGCAAGATAACAGGGGGAGAAGGCGAAAAACTGTTTTTT	CASSKITGGEGEKLFF
TRBD1	TRBV5-4	TRBJ1-2	-	TGTGCCAGCAGCCAGGACAGGGACAAACTCTATGGCTACACCTTC	CASSQDRDKLYGYTF
-	TRBV6-6	TRBJ1-6	-	TGTGCCAGCACCGGACAACCGGATAATTCACCCCTCCACTTT	CASTGQPDNSPLHF
-	TRBV27	TRBJ1-2	-	TGTGCCAGCAGTCCGCGGCGGGGCGAGGCTGGCTACACCTTC	CASSPRRGEAGYTF
TRBD1	TRBV9	TRBJ2-2	once	TGTGCCAGCACCCACAGGAGACAGGGATACACCGGGGAGCTGTTTTTT	CASTHRRQGYTGELFF
TRBD1	TRBV6-1	TRBJ2-7	-	TGTGCCAGCAGCCTAACGAGGGGGCACGAGCAGTACTTC	CASSLTRGHEQYF
TRBD2	TRBV30	TRBJ2-3	-	TGTGCCTGGAGGGGGACTAGCGGGAGGTTATCTAGCACAGATACGCAGTATTTT	CAWRGTSGRLSSTDTQYF